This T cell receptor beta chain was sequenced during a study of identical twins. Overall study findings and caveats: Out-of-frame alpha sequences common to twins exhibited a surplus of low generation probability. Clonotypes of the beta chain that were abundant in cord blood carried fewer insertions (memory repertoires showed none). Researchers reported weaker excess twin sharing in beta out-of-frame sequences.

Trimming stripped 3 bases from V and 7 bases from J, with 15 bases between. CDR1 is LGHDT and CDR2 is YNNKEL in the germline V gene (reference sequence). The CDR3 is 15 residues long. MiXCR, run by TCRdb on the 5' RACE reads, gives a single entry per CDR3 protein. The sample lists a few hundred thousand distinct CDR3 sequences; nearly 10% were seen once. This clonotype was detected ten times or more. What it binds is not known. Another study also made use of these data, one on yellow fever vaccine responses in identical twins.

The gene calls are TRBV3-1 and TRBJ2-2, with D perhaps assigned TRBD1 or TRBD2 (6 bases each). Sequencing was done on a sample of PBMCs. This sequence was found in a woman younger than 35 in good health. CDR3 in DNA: TGTGCCAGCAGCCAGCAACAGGGAGGTCACGGGGAGCTGTTTTTT. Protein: CASSQQQGGHGELFF.